This T cell receptor (beta chain) is from a study of T cells in Graves' hyperthyroidism and ophthalmopathy. Study outcomes and limitations: Prediction of ophthalmopathy progression came a median 6.5 months pre-onset. Blood also showed most of the thyroid clonotypes that were expanded above 0.001.

Researchers amplified the TCR beta CDR3 regions from RNA transcripts. First-round RT-PCR of the TCR CDR3 relied on the HTBI primer set. TCRdb reprocessed the multiplex PCR reads via MiXCR and lists one record per CDR3 protein. The sample lists about 550,000 distinct CDR3 sequences; around 21% were seen once. The CDR3 contains 11 residues. V shed 10 bases and J shed 2 bases, with 9 bases lying between them. Germline V gives CDR1 MDHEN, CDR2 SYDVKM. To note about this clonotype: Its antigen is unknown.

Sequences were obtained from blood. The V call is TRBV28, the J call TRBJ2-7; D is uncertain. The sequence derives from a man younger than 35 with Graves' hyperthyroidism. The CDR3 loop reads CATTKAYEQYF. The CDR3 nucleotides are TGTGCCACTACCAAGGCCTACGAGCAGTACTTC.